Listed here are 17 T cell receptor beta chains from one sample, sequenced in a study of blood T cell repertoires in COVID-19. Profiling relied on immunoSEQ multiplex PCR, and the TCRdb table lists in-frame clones only, not all of them. The sample holds more than 300,000 clones; about 85% are singletons and the top ten take approximately 5.4%. What was sequenced was PBMCs or T cells enriched from blood (not recorded which). Every receptor here comes from a woman aged 25 to 39 who had recovered from COVID-19.

This chain joins TRBV6-2 or TRBV6-3 and TRBJ1-2, with 7 bases aligning to TRBD1. With 0 bases clipped from V and 4 bases from J, the junction kept 5 bases outside the gene matches. The CDR3 covers 15 residues. The V gene's germline CDR1 is MNHEY and CDR2 SVGEGT. This chain's CDR3 is CASSYSGQLIYGYTF. In nucleotides, the CDR3 is TGTGCCAGCAGTTACTCGGGACAGCTTATCTATGGCTACACCTTC.

The chain combines TRBV6-6 with TRBJ2-3; a possible D gene is TRBD2 (5 bases). Per germline, CDR1 MNHNY and CDR2 SVGAGI (reference sequence). This CDR3 spans 14 amino acids. The V end lost 5 bases, the J end lost 4 bases, and 13 bases lay between the germline ends. The CDR3 here is CASSGRPEADTQYF. In DNA form, the CDR3 reads TGTGCCAGCAGTGGTCGACCGGAGGCAGATACGCAGTATTTT.

The V and J genes are TRBV7-2 and TRBJ1-1, with D possibly being TRBD1 (6 bases). Germline-derived CDR1 and CDR2 are SGHTA and FQGNSA. CDR3 length: 17 residues. Trimming left V 3 bases short and J 0 bases short, with 17 bases between. CDR3 residues: CASSLGAGDILNTEAFF. For the CDR3, the DNA is TGTGCCAGCAGCTTGGGGGCGGGGGACATATTGAACACTGAAGCTTTCTTT.

Here the CDR3 reads CASSQEQTGKGGYTF. In nucleotides, the CDR3 is TGCGCCAGCAGCCAAGAACAGACAGGGAAGGGTGGCTACACCTTC. The V call is TRBV4-3, the J call TRBJ1-2; 7 bases are shared with TRBD1. Per the germline V gene, CDR1 is LGHNA and CDR2 is YSLEER. The V and J ends lost 0 bases and 7 bases, in that order; junction bases with no gene match: 8. The length of the CDR3 is 15 residues.

The chain uses TRBV7-9 and TRBJ1-2, with D perhaps TRBD1 (5 bases). With 0 bases removed from V and 3 bases from J, the gap between germline ends came to 11 bases. The V gene's germline CDR1 is SEHNR and CDR2 FQNEAQ (reference sequence). The CDR3 is 15 residues long. CDR3 protein: CASSLAVRADYGYTF. The CDR3 DNA is TGTGCCAGCAGCTTAGCAGTCAGGGCTGACTATGGCTACACCTTC.

The chain combines TRBV10-3 with TRBJ1-5; D call uncertain. V lost 7 bases and J lost 1, with 8 bases in between. The CDR3 consists of 13 residues. CDR1 is ENHRY and CDR2 is SYGVKD in the germline V gene. CDR3 protein: CAITPSSNQPQHF. Written as DNA, the CDR3 is TGTGCCATCACCCCTTCCAGCAATCAGCCCCAGCATTTT.

V gene TRBV27 combines with J gene TRBJ2-2, with 9 bases aligning to TRBD1. This CDR3 is built from 15 residues. V was clipped by 8 bases and J by 2 bases; unmatched bases: 6. CDR1 and CDR2 from the germline V gene are MNHEY and SMNVEV (reference sequence). Written as DNA, the CDR3 is TGTGCCAGCGGAGGGGGACAGGGAAACACCGGGGAGCTGTTTTTT. This encodes CASGGGQGNTGELFF.

V is TRBV19 and J is TRBJ1-6, with 11 bases lining up with TRBD1. With 4 bases clipped from V and 9 bases from J, the junction kept 8 bases outside the gene matches. This CDR3 contains 16 residues. The germline V gene has CDR1 LNHDA and CDR2 SQIVND (reference sequence). In DNA, the CDR3 is TGTGCCAGTAGTACCTCCGGGACAGGGGGTCGTTCACCCCTCCACTTT. This codes for CASSTSGTGGRSPLHF. The full variable domain, rest sourced from reference TRBV19 and TRBJ1-6, is DGGITQSPKYLFRKEGQNVTLSCEQNLNHDAMYWYRQDPGQGLRLIYYSQIVNDFQKGDIAEGYSVSREKKESFPLTVTSAQKNPTAFYLCASSTSGTGGRSPLHFGNGTRLTVT.

V gene TRBV5-5 combines with J gene TRBJ1-6, with TRBD1 identical over 8 bases. CDR1 and CDR2 from the germline V gene are SGHKS and YYEKEE (reference sequence). The CDR3 is 16 amino acids. After removal of 4 bases from V and 6 bases from J, the junction contained 9 bases not matched to a gene. Here the CDR3 reads CASSHGQGSPNSPLHF. The CDR3 DNA is TGTGCCAGCAGCCACGGACAGGGTAGCCCTAATTCACCCCTCCACTTT.

The chain is built from TRBV10-3 and TRBJ2-2, with 12 bases aligning to TRBD1. Germline V lookup: CDR1 ENHRY, CDR2 SYGVKD. The CDR3 is made up of 16 amino acids. J was trimmed by 6 bases and V by 4 bases; bases with no gene match: 6. Written as DNA, the CDR3 is TGTGCCATCAGTGCCACCGGGACAGGGGGCTCCGGGGAGCTGTTTTTT. Translation: CAISATGTGGSGELFF.

The V call is TRBV5-5, the J call TRBJ1-1, with D possibly TRBD1 on 6 matching bases. Germline V gene lookup returns CDR1 SGHKS and CDR2 YYEKEE (reference sequence). The CDR3 covers 15 residues. The V and J ends lost 4 bases and 2 bases respectively, with 15 bases between them. The CDR3 region is CASSPPGGPNTEAFF. The CDR3 bases are TGTGCCAGCAGCCCCCCCGGGGGGCCCAACACTGAAGCTTTCTTT.

V is TRBV19 and J is TRBJ2-1, with D perhaps TRBD1 (6 bases). Deletions cut 3 bases from V and 6 bases from J, with 9 bases between. This CDR3 is built from 13 residues. From germline, CDR1 is LNHDA and CDR2 SQIVND (reference sequence). In DNA, the CDR3 is TGTGCCAGTAGTATTGCAGGGGCCAATGAGCAGTTCTTC. This translates into CASSIAGANEQFF.

The genes are TRBV10-3 and TRBJ1-4, with D possibly matching TRBD1 (6 bases). The CDR3 sequence is 17 residues long. V lost 10 bases and J 7 bases, leaving 28 bases between the germline ends. CDR1 is ENHRY and CDR2 is SYGVKD in the germline V gene. The CDR3 nucleotides read TGTGCCACGAGGTCTCGCCCCGGGACAACGAGGCGTGAAAAACTGTTTTTT. Translation: CATRSRPGTTRREKLFF.

This clone was detected only once. The genes are TRBV5-4 and TRBJ1-2; perhaps TRBD1 as D (5 bases). The CDR3 has 14 residues. V dropped 4 bases and J dropped 7 bases, with 17 bases sitting between them. Per germline, CDR1 SGHNT and CDR2 YYREEE (reference sequence). Here the CDR3 reads CASSPWGETGGYTF. The CDR3 DNA follows: TGTGCCAGCAGCCCCTGGGGGGAGACGGGTGGCTACACCTTC.

This chain links TRBV11-2 with TRBJ2-5; possible D gene TRBD2, 6 bases. V gave up 5 bases and J gave up 2 bases, with 15 bases separating them. The length of the CDR3 is 15 residues. Germline assignment: CDR1 SGHAT and CDR2 FQNNGV. CDR3 in amino acids: CASSAARGWQETQYF. CDR3 nucleotide sequence: TGTGCCAGCAGCGCCGCCCGGGGGTGGCAAGAGACCCAGTACTTC. The complete variable domain, with remaining parts taken from reference TRBV11-2 and TRBJ2-5, reads EAGVAQSPRYKIIEKRQSVAFWCNPISGHATLYWYQQILGQGPKLLIQFQNNGVVDDSQLPKDRFSAERLKGVDSTLKIQPAKLEDSAVYLCASSAARGWQETQYFGPGTRLLVL.

The chain is built from TRBV11-2 and TRBJ2-7; 9 nucleotides align to TRBD1. Germline V lookup: CDR1 SGHAT, CDR2 FQNNGV. The CDR3 loop spans 14 amino acids. The J segment lost 2 bases and the V segment lost 6 bases, leaving 5 bases of the junction unmatched. This CDR3 is CASRMTGGAYEQYF. CDR3 DNA sequence: TGTGCCAGCAGGATGACAGGGGGAGCCTACGAGCAGTACTTC.

The V gene is TRBV29-1, the J gene TRBJ1-2, with D hard to call. The V and J ends lost 4 bases and 2 bases respectively, with 11 bases between them. Germline values: CDR1 SQVTM, CDR2 ANQGSEA. This CDR3 has 13 amino acids. CDR3 DNA sequence: TGCAGCGTTGCTCGAAACACCAACTATGGCTACACCTTC. Residues: CSVARNTNYGYTF.